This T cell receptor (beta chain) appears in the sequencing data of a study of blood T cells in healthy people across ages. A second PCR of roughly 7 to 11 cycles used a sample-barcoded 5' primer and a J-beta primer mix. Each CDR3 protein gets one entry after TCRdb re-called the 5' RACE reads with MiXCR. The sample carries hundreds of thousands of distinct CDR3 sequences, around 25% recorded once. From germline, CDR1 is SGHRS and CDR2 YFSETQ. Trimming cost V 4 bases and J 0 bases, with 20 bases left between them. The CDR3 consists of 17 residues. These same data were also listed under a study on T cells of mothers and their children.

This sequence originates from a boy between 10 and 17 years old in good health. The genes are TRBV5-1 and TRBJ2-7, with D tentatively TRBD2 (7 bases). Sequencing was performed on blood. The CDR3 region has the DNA TGCGCCAGCAGCCGAGGCAAAGACAGGACTAGCTCCTACGAGCAGTACTTC. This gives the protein CASSRGKDRTSSYEQYF.